These 10 T cell receptor beta chains were sequenced from one sample in a study of blood T cell repertoires in COVID-19. Libraries were prepared by immunoSEQ multiplex PCR; TCRdb keeps only in-frame clonotypes and omits some of them. The data contain a few hundred thousand clones, roughly 84% of them seen just once; the ten biggest clones take up approximately 1.5%. Source material: peripheral blood. The receptors derive from a woman in her thirties or forties who had recovered from COVID-19.

This chain uses TRBV18 with TRBJ1-4; D is uncertain. CDR1 KGHSH and CDR2 LQKENI come from the germline V gene. Trimming removed 3 bases at V and 7 bases at J, with 18 bases between. This CDR3 region has 16 residues. CDR3 region: CASSPPEGTRGEKLFF. The CDR3 DNA is TGTGCCAGCTCACCCCCCGAGGGCACCCGTGGTGAAAAACTGTTTTTT.

The rearrangement links TRBV4-3 to TRBJ2-1, with 10 bases fitting TRBD2. The J segment lost 10 bases and the V segment lost 2 bases, leaving 2 bases of the junction unmatched. There are 13 residues in the CDR3. Germline CDR1 reads LGHNA; CDR2 reads YSLEER. CDR3 DNA: TGCGCCAGCAGCCAACTTAGCGGGGGGGAGCAGTTCTTC. It translates to CASSQLSGGEQFF.

This chain links TRBV2 with TRBJ1-1; the D gene is possibly TRBD1 (6 bases). Looked up from germline, CDR1 is SNHLY and CDR2 is FYNNEI. V was cut by 4 bases and J by 6 bases, with 9 bases left in between. The CDR3 has 12 amino acids. For the CDR3, the DNA is TGTGCCAGCAGTGGGGACATCTCTGAAGCTTTCTTT. It encodes CASSGDISEAFF.

A single count supports this clone. This sequence joins TRBV2 and TRBJ1-5; 7 bases are shared with TRBD1. V trimming: 6 bases; J trimming: 11 bases; junction bases outside the gene matches: 10. Germline CDR1 reads SNHLY; CDR2 reads FYNNEI. The CDR3 loop spans 13 amino acids. The CDR3 DNA sequence: TGTGCCAGCAGGGGGGATGACAGGGCAGCCCAGCATTTT. It encodes CASRGDDRAAQHF.

V and J are TRBV19 and TRBJ2-5, with 8 bases lining up with TRBD1. The CDR3 runs 15 residues. V shed 5 bases, J shed 2 bases, and the junction held 7 bases outside the gene matches. Germline V gene data show CDR1 as LNHDA and CDR2 as SQIVND (reference sequence). Here the CDR3 DNA reads TGTGCCAGTAGTGCGGCCCGACAGGGGCAAGAGACCCAGTACTTC. It codes for CASSAARQGQETQYF.

The genes are TRBV29-1 and TRBJ1-3; possibly TRBD1 for D (5 bases). Trimming cost V 6 bases and J 1 base, with 13 bases left between them. This CDR3 is built from 14 residues. The germline V gene encodes CDR1 SQVTM and CDR2 ANQGSEA. The CDR3: CSVERSGSGNTIYF. The CDR3 DNA reads TGCAGCGTGGAACGATCAGGGTCTGGAAACACCATATATTTT.

The chain joins TRBV5-1 to TRBJ2-7; 9 bases are a match to TRBD1. The CDR3 contains 14 residues. The junction had 8 bases not matched to a gene; V was cut back by 4 bases and J by 6 bases. Germline values: CDR1 SGHRS, CDR2 YFSETQ. DNA for the CDR3: TGCGCCAGCAGCCCCGGACAGGGGATAGGCGAGCAGTACTTC. This gives the protein CASSPGQGIGEQYF.

Only a few counts were recorded for this clone. The rearrangement links TRBV6-5 to TRBJ1-4; 7 bases fit TRBD1. Per the germline V gene, CDR1 is MNHEY and CDR2 is SVGAGI. The CDR3 contains 15 residues. The V gene end was trimmed by 5 bases and the J gene end by 7 bases; junction bases not matched to a gene: 10. The CDR3 spells CASSNRLGGGEKLFF. The CDR3 DNA sequence: TGTGCCAGCAGTAATCGTCTAGGGGGCGGTGAAAAACTGTTTTTT.

This chain uses TRBV7-6 with TRBJ1-1; 9 bases are shared with TRBD1. This CDR3 has 16 residues. Germline V CDR1 and CDR2: SGHVS, FNYEAQ. V shed 1 base, J shed 3 bases, and the junction held 6 bases outside the gene matches. The CDR3 region has the DNA TGTGCCAGCAGCTTAGGGACAGGGGCTCTGCACACTGAAGCTTTCTTT. This encodes CASSLGTGALHTEAFF.

This clone was seen only once. This chain uses TRBV11-2 with TRBJ1-4; D gene unclear. Germline V gene lookup returns CDR1 SGHAT and CDR2 FQNNGV. Trimming stripped 5 bases from V and 3 bases from J, with 13 bases between. The CDR3 has 15 residues. CDR3 nucleotide sequence: TGTGCCAGCAGCGGAGGCCCTAGGCCTAATGAAAAACTGTTTTTT. Translated, it gives CASSGGPRPNEKLFF.